This entry lists 26 T cell receptor beta chains sequenced from one sample in a study of blood T cell repertoires in COVID-19. Repertoires were generated with immunoSEQ multiplex PCR, while TCRdb's copy carries only in-frame clones and drops some. Of tens of thousands of clones in the sample, around 80% were seen once. Material: peripheral blood. The receptors here all came from a man aged 60 to 75 with acute or convalescent COVID-19.

The gene calls are TRBV19 and TRBJ1-5, with D perhaps matching TRBD1 (5 bases). The CDR3 has 15 amino acids. Germline V CDR1 and CDR2: LNHDA, SQIVND (reference sequence). The V end was cut by 4 bases, the J end by 1 base, with 11 bases between. CDR3 DNA: TGTGCCAGTAGTAATTTGGGGGGAAGCAATCAGCCCCAGCATTTT. Protein product: CASSNLGGSNQPQHF.

The chain has TRBV7-9 and TRBJ2-1; D possibly corresponds to TRBD2 (6 bases). Germline CDR1 reads SEHNR; CDR2 reads FQNEAQ (reference sequence). CDR3 length: 16 residues. V shed 3 bases and J shed 4 bases, with 16 bases lying between them. CDR3 loop: CASSFIRGTVYNEQFF. The CDR3, as DNA: TGTGCCAGCAGCTTCATCCGGGGGACGGTATACAATGAGCAGTTCTTC.

The V call is TRBV21-1, the J call TRBJ1-1; the table names TRBD1, a call not compared with the DNA. TRBV21-1 is marked as a pseudogene. This CDR3 has 10 residues. Here the CDR3 reads CASSTGMAFF. The CDR3 bases are TGTGCCAGCAGCACAGGGATGGCTTTCTTT.

This clone has only a few counts. The chain is built from TRBV7-9 and TRBJ1-1; 10 nucleotides agree with TRBD1. The CDR3 loop spans 13 amino acids. Germline V gene sequence: CDR1 SEHNR, CDR2 FQNEAQ (reference sequence). After removal of 5 bases from V and 5 bases from J, the junction contained 2 bases not matched to a gene. The CDR3 is CASSDRGRTEAFF. DNA for the CDR3: TGTGCCAGCAGCGACAGGGGGCGGACTGAAGCTTTCTTT.

Only a few counts were recorded for this clone. The chain combines TRBV14 with TRBJ2-5, with TRBD2 as a possible D gene (6 bases). The germline V and J ends were trimmed by 4 bases and 5 bases, with 17 bases remaining between them. Germline loops: CDR1 SGHDN, CDR2 FVKESK. This CDR3 contains 15 residues. This chain's CDR3 is CASSRAGWPAETQYF. The CDR3, as DNA: TGTGCCAGCAGCCGTGCGGGGTGGCCGGCCGAGACCCAGTACTTC.

The rearrangement joins TRBV6-5 to TRBJ2-2; maybe TRBD2 (5 bases). Germline-derived CDR1 and CDR2 are MNHEY and SVGAGI. This CDR3 has 14 residues. Deletions cut 0 bases from V and 9 bases from J, with 11 bases between. CDR3 in DNA: TGTGCCAGCAGTTACTCTACCGGGATTAGGGAGCTGTTTTTT. It codes for CASSYSTGIRELFF.

The chain is built from TRBV5-6 and TRBJ1-2, with 8 bases aligning to TRBD1. This CDR3 region has 13 residues. Germline values: CDR1 SGHDT, CDR2 YYEEEE. V lost 0 bases and J lost 6; bases outside the gene matches: 1. The CDR3 region has the DNA TGTGCCAGCAGCTTGGACAGGGGGAATGGCTACACCTTC. Translated: CASSLDRGNGYTF.

The rearrangement links TRBV3-1 (or the pseudogene TRBV3-2) to TRBJ1-4; 7 nucleotides align to TRBD1. Trimming cost V 3 bases and J 0 bases; bases outside gene matches: 4. This CDR3 comprises 16 residues. Germline V gene sequence: CDR1 LGHDT, CDR2 YNNKEL (reference sequence). In DNA form, the CDR3 reads TGTGCCAGCAGCCACAACAGGGGTGCAACTAATGAAAAACTGTTTTTT. It encodes CASSHNRGATNEKLFF.

This chain joins TRBV14 and TRBJ2-5; D gene unclear. Per germline, CDR1 SGHDN and CDR2 FVKESK. CDR3 length: 12 residues. Trimming removed 3 bases from V and 5 bases from J, with 7 bases in between. CDR3 DNA sequence: TGTGCCAGCAGCCATGTTCGGGAGACCCAGTACTTC. Protein product: CASSHVRETQYF.

This clone was observed once. The chain links TRBV7-2 to TRBJ1-1; D is possibly TRBD1 (6 bases). This CDR3 is 18 amino acids long. V was shortened by 2 bases and J by 3 bases, with 22 bases between the two germline ends. Germline V gene sequence: CDR1 SGHTA, CDR2 FQGNSA. CDR3 coding DNA: TGTGCCAGCAGCTTATTCCCCCTCGGACAGATTCAATACACTGAAGCTTTCTTT. Its translation is CASSLFPLGQIQYTEAFF. Full variable domain (outside the CDR3, taken from reference TRBV7-2 and TRBJ1-1): GAGVSQSPSNKVTEKGKDVELRCDPISGHTALYWYRQSLGQGLEFLIYFQGNSAPDKSGLPSDRFSAERTGGSVSTLTIQRTQQEDSAVYLCASSLFPLGQIQYTEAFFGQGTRLTVV.

This clone came up a few times. The chain links TRBV7-9 to TRBJ2-5; possible D gene TRBD2, 6 bases. The CDR3 sequence is 15 residues long. The ends were cut back, 6 bases at V and 4 bases at J, with 18 bases in the middle. Germline lookup yields CDR1 SEHNR and CDR2 FQNEAQ (reference sequence). CDR3 sequence: CASRKTGTSPETQYF. CDR3 nucleotide sequence: TGTGCCAGCAGAAAAACCGGGACTTCCCCAGAGACCCAGTACTTC. Based on the CDR3 plus reference TRBV7-9 and TRBJ2-5, the full variable domain is DTGVSQNPRHKITKRGQNVTFRCDPISEHNRLYWYRQTLGQGPEFLTYFQNEAQLEKSRLLSDRFSAERPKGSFSTLEIQRTEQGDSAMYLCASRKTGTSPETQYFGPGTRLLVL.

J is TRBJ1-3 and V is TRBV19; D is uncertain. V was trimmed by 6 bases and J by 0 bases, leaving 6 bases between them. From germline, CDR1 is LNHDA and CDR2 SQIVND (reference sequence). The CDR3 sequence is 13 residues long. The CDR3 DNA is TGTGCCAGTAGACTGAGCTCTGGAAACACCATATATTTT. It is translated as CASRLSSGNTIYF.

The chain couples TRBV19 to TRBJ2-6; tentatively, D is TRBD2 (6 bases). The germline V gene encodes CDR1 LNHDA and CDR2 SQIVND (reference sequence). V lost 3 bases and J lost 0, with 15 bases in between. This CDR3 region has 18 residues. The CDR3 coding sequence is TGTGCCAGTAGTATCCCGGGACTTACGAACTCTGGGGCCAACGTCCTGACTTTC. Translating it yields CASSIPGLTNSGANVLTF.

This chain links TRBV7-8 with TRBJ2-2; TRBD1 agrees at 7 bases. V trimming: 6 bases; J trimming: 4 bases; junction bases outside the gene matches: 8. Germline CDR1 reads SGHVS; CDR2 reads FQNEAQ. The length of the CDR3 is 15 residues. This CDR3 reads CASSLRDRVTGELFF. CDR3 in DNA: TGTGCCAGCAGTTTACGAGACAGGGTCACCGGGGAGCTGTTTTTT.

This chain joins TRBV28 and TRBJ2-7, with 10 bases fitting TRBD1. The CDR3 runs to 15 residues. The germline V gene has CDR1 MDHEN and CDR2 SYDVKM. The trim removed 5 bases at V and 3 bases at J, leaving 7 bases unmatched. The CDR3 nucleotides read TGTGCCAGCAGTCGCCCCGGGACAGGGGTCTACGAGCAGTACTTC. Translating gives CASSRPGTGVYEQYF.

The chain employs TRBV7-8 and TRBJ2-3; TRBD1 matches at 7 bases. The CDR3 loop spans 17 amino acids. Per the germline V gene, CDR1 is SGHVS and CDR2 is FQNEAQ. Losses at the gene ends were 6 bases for V and 0 bases for J; bases not matched to a gene: 12. CDR3 amino acids: CASRQTLQGLSTDTQYF. Here the CDR3 DNA reads TGTGCCAGCAGGCAAACCCTACAGGGGTTGAGCACAGATACGCAGTATTTT. Drawing the rest from reference TRBV7-8 and TRBJ2-3, the complete variable domain is GAGVSQSPRYKVAKRGQDVALRCDPISGHVSLFWYQQALGQGPEFLTYFQNEAQLDKSGLPSDRFFAERPEGSVSTLKIQRTQQEDSAVYLCASRQTLQGLSTDTQYFGPGTRLTVL.

V usage is TRBV7-9 and J usage is TRBJ2-2; 10 nucleotides align to TRBD1. After removal of 4 bases from V and 4 bases from J, the junction contained 6 bases not matched to a gene. CDR3 size: 16 residues. Germline V gene lookup returns CDR1 SEHNR and CDR2 FQNEAQ (reference sequence). Written as DNA, the CDR3 is TGTGCCAGCAGCTCGCCTAGGGACAGGGGCACCGGGGAGCTGTTTTTT. Amino acids: CASSSPRDRGTGELFF.

This chain uses TRBV28 with TRBJ1-3; weak D call: TRBD1 (6 bases). This CDR3 region has 15 residues. Germline V lookup: CDR1 MDHEN, CDR2 SYDVKM. Between the trimmed V and J ends, which lost 2 bases and 2 bases, there was a span of 10 bases. The CDR3 spells CASSLAGVAGNTIYF. CDR3 nucleotide sequence: TGTGCCAGCAGTTTAGCAGGGGTGGCTGGAAACACCATATATTTT. The full variable domain, with the rest looked up from reference TRBV28 and TRBJ1-3, is DVKVTQSSRYLVKRTGEKVFLECVQDMDHENMFWYRQDPGLGLRLIYFSYDVKMKEKGDIPEGYSVSREKKERFSLILESASTNQTSMYLCASSLAGVAGNTIYFGEGSWLTVV.

V usage is TRBV18 and J usage is TRBJ1-5; 8 positions match TRBD1. Germline trimming cut 4 bases from V and 1 base from J; bases unmatched to any gene: 6. Germline V lookup: CDR1 KGHSH, CDR2 LQKENI. This CDR3 has 16 residues. CDR3 residues: CASSLMDRASNQPQHF. DNA of the CDR3: TGTGCCAGCTCACTCATGGACAGGGCAAGCAATCAGCCCCAGCATTTT.

The chain employs TRBV7-9 and TRBJ2-2; weak D call: TRBD1 (6 bases). This CDR3 contains 13 residues. The germline V gene encodes CDR1 SEHNR and CDR2 FQNEAQ (reference sequence). Trimming removed 5 bases at V and 7 bases at J, with 11 bases between. CDR3 residues: CASSARDIGELFF. DNA of the CDR3: TGTGCCAGCAGCGCCCGGGACATCGGGGAGCTGTTTTTT.

There are many counts of this clone. The chain links TRBV3-1 (or the pseudogene TRBV3-2) to TRBJ1-1; D remains ambiguous. Per germline, CDR1 LGHDT and CDR2 YNNKEL (reference sequence). CDR3 size: 15 residues. The ends were cut back, 0 bases at V and 1 base at J, with 9 bases in the middle. The CDR3 loop reads CASSQDLSQNTEAFF. In DNA, the CDR3 is TGTGCCAGCAGCCAAGATCTCAGTCAGAACACTGAAGCTTTCTTT.

This clone is a singleton in its sample. J is TRBJ2-7 and V is TRBV30, with D possibly matching TRBD1 (5 bases). The germline gives CDR1 GTSNPN, CDR2 SVGIG (reference sequence). The CDR3 consists of 11 residues. Trimming stripped 3 bases from V and 4 bases from J, with 7 bases between. The DNA of the CDR3 is TGTGCCTGGAGGACAGATTACGAGCAGTACTTC. Its protein is CAWRTDYEQYF.

The rearrangement links TRBV9 to TRBJ1-6, with unresolved D. CDR3 size: 14 residues. Germline CDR1 reads SGDLS; CDR2 reads YYNGEE. The V and J ends lost 4 bases and 7 bases respectively, with 12 bases between them. The CDR3 sequence is CASSPTSGNSPLHF. Written as DNA, the CDR3 is TGTGCCAGCAGCCCCACAAGCGGGAATTCACCCCTCCACTTT. The whole variable domain, remainder taken from reference TRBV9 and TRBJ1-6, is DSGVTQTPKHLITATGQRVTLRCSPRSGDLSVYWYQQSLDQGLQFLIQYYNGEERAKGNILERFSAQQFPDLHSELNLSSLELGDSALYFCASSPTSGNSPLHFGNGTRLTVT.

This chain connects TRBV28 to TRBJ1-2, with 9 bases that match TRBD1. CDR3 size: 13 residues. The germline V gene encodes CDR1 MDHEN and CDR2 SYDVKM. Trimming at V came to 5 bases and at J to 7 bases, leaving 5 bases not matched to a gene. The CDR3 loop reads CASSEQGAIGYTF. The CDR3 DNA reads as TGTGCCAGCAGTGAACAGGGGGCGATTGGCTACACCTTC.

The sample holds one count of this clone. The CDR3 sequence is CASSRGVGSPLHF. CDR3 nucleotide sequence: TGTGCCAGCAGCCGAGGTGTTGGTTCACCCCTCCACTTT. The chain has TRBV2 and TRBJ1-6; D remains ambiguous. V dropped 6 bases and J dropped 9 bases, with 12 bases sitting between them. Germline CDR1 and CDR2: SNHLY and FYNNEI. The CDR3 length is 13 residues.

Only one count was recorded for this clone. The chain has TRBV6-1 and TRBJ1-1; D possibly corresponds to TRBD1 (5 bases). The CDR3 consists of 14 residues. The V gene lost 3 bases and the J gene lost 5 bases, with 13 bases spanning the gap. In germline, CDR1 is MNHNS, CDR2 SASEGT. CDR3 amino acids: CASSDIWGTTEAFF. The CDR3 region has the DNA TGTGCCAGCAGTGACATTTGGGGCACAACTGAAGCTTTCTTT.